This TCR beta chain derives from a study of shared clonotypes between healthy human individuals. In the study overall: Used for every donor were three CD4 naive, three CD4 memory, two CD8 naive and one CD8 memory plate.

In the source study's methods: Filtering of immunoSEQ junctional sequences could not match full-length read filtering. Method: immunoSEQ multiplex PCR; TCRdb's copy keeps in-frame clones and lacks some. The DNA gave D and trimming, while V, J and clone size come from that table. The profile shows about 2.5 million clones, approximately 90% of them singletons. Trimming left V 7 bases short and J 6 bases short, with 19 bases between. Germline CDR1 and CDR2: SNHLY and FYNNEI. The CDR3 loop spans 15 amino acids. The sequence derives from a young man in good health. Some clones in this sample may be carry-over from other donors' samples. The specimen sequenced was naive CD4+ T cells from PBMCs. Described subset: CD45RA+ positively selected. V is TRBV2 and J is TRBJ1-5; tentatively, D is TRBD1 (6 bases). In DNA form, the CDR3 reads TGTGCCAGCAACCCCTGGCCAGGGGTGGCTCAGCCCCAGCATTTT. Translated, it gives CASNPWPGVAQPQHF.